This T cell receptor beta chain was captured in a study of post-analysis software for immune sequencing data. Study details: Patients with relapsing-remitting, secondary progressive and progressive-relapsing multiple sclerosis courses were all represented. Study results and caveats: Under the F measure, samples that were prepared in one batch clustered strongly together. Significantly lower normalized Chao1 diversity was seen in multiple sclerosis patients than in controls. Patients carried several TRBV segments more frequently than controls did, and TRBV5-6, TRBV5-1 and TRBV20-1 were among them.

This clonotype showed up just a few times. As yet, its antigen is unknown. TCR beta cDNA libraries had unique molecular identifiers. Input amounts of roughly 0.9 to 10 million T cells were used. These gave 500,000 or so cDNA molecules, so each molecule approximated one T cell. TCRdb used MiXCR to reprocess the PCR reads, holding one entry per CDR3 protein. Here the sample spans about 820,000 distinct CDR3 sequences, approximately 50% being singletons. J was trimmed by 6 bases and V by 7 bases; bases with no gene match: 13. Germline V gene data show CDR1 as SGHTA and CDR2 as FQGNSA. The CDR3 is made up of 16 amino acids.

The specimen was blood. This receptor was identified in a girl under 18 with multiple sclerosis. This sequence joins TRBV7-2 and TRBJ2-1; TRBD2 agrees at 9 bases. The CDR3: CASTQWLAGVANEQFF. The CDR3 DNA reads as TGTGCCAGCACCCAATGGTTAGCGGGAGTGGCCAATGAGCAGTTCTTC.